The 16 T cell receptor beta chains given below trace back to one sample, sequenced in a study of Ad26.COV2.S vaccination and SARS-CoV-2 variants. The table came from immunoSEQ multiplex PCR; TCRdb's copy has only in-frame clones and leaves some out. Of over 400,000 clones detected, 80% to 95% appear once; the ten largest clones hold approximately 1.7%. Treatment in this sample: some 19 received Ad26.COV2.S at low or high dose, single or two shots; several received placebo; per-sample allocation not given. Sampling was performed 63 days after the first vaccine or placebo injection. This specimen was peripheral blood, taken in a trial of Ad26.COV2.S vaccine versus placebo. These receptors all stem from a person between 18 and 65 years old who received the Ad26.COV2.S COVID-19 vaccine or a placebo.

In DNA form, the CDR3 reads TGTGCCAGCAGCTCCCGGGACTACAGGTCCTACTATGGCTACACCTTC. Translation: CASSSRDYRSYYGYTF. The rearrangement uses TRBV9 and TRBJ1-2; D may be TRBD1 (5 bases). Trimming shortened V by 4 bases and J by 3 bases, and 19 bases separated the two germline ends. The germline V gene encodes CDR1 SGDLS and CDR2 YYNGEE. The CDR3 has 16 residues. The full variable domain, in which reference TRBV9 and TRBJ1-2 provide the parts outside the CDR3, is DSGVTQTPKHLITATGQRVTLRCSPRSGDLSVYWYQQSLDQGLQFLIQYYNGEERAKGNILERFSAQQFPDLHSELNLSSLELGDSALYFCASSSRDYRSYYGYTFGSGTRLTVV.

The V call is TRBV27, the J call TRBJ2-7; TRBD2 agrees at 8 bases. The CDR3 length is 16 residues. Germline values: CDR1 MNHEY, CDR2 SMNVEV (reference sequence). V was pared by 6 bases and J by 2 bases, with 12 bases of the junction left unmatched. DNA of the CDR3: TGTGCCAGCAGGAAAATCGGGGGGGCCTCGGCCTACGAGCAGTACTTC. This codes for CASRKIGGASAYEQYF.

This sequence joins TRBV5-5 and TRBJ2-6; no clear D gene. V was clipped by 0 bases and J by 3 bases, with 4 bases between them. CDR1 and CDR2 from the germline V gene are SGHKS and YYEKEE (reference sequence). There are 14 residues in the CDR3. The CDR3 DNA follows: TGTGCCAGCAGCTTGGGTGGTGGGGCCAACGTCCTGACTTTC. This encodes CASSLGGGANVLTF.

V is TRBV5-6 and J is TRBJ1-4, with 9 bases aligning to TRBD1. Germline assignment: CDR1 SGHDT and CDR2 YYEEEE. V shed 4 bases, J shed 8 bases, and the junction held 9 bases outside the gene matches. The CDR3 consists of 15 residues. CDR3 sequence: CASSGGTGPWEKLFF. The CDR3 nucleotides are TGTGCCAGCAGCGGAGGGACAGGGCCATGGGAAAAACTGTTTTTT. Full variable domain (rest looked up from reference TRBV5-6 and TRBJ1-4): DAGVTQSPTHLIKTRGQQVTLRCSPKSGHDTVSWYQQALGQGPQFIFQYYEEEERQRGNFPDRFSGHQFPNYSSELNVNALLLGDSALYLCASSGGTGPWEKLFFGSGTQLSVL.

The chain carries TRBV6-5 and TRBJ1-2; 8 bases fit TRBD1. Germline CDR1 is MNHEY and CDR2 is SVGAGI. The CDR3 covers 16 residues. Losses at the gene ends were 4 bases for V and 8 bases for J; bases not matched to a gene: 15. As DNA, the CDR3 is TGTGCCAGCAGTTGGGACAGGAGCCTTTTGGTAGGAGGCTACACCTTC. This gives the protein CASSWDRSLLVGGYTF.

The V and J genes are TRBV18 and TRBJ2-3, with TRBD1 as a possible D gene (6 bases). The germline V and J ends were trimmed by 5 bases and 1 base, with 10 bases remaining between them. The CDR3 contains 14 residues. Germline lookup yields CDR1 KGHSH and CDR2 LQKENI. The CDR3 region is CASSSRQGTDTQYF. The CDR3 bases are TGTGCCAGCTCATCCCGACAGGGCACAGATACGCAGTATTTT.

The rearrangement uses TRBV5-1 and TRBJ1-1, with D maybe TRBD1 (6 bases). V dropped 3 bases and J dropped 8 bases, with 17 bases sitting between them. Germline-derived CDR1 and CDR2 are SGHRS and YFSETQ. The CDR3 totals 14 residues. The CDR3 protein is CASSSGSGTMEAFF. The CDR3 DNA reads as TGCGCCAGCAGCTCCGGGAGTGGGACAATGGAAGCTTTCTTT.

The rearrangement joins TRBV7-9 to TRBJ2-4, with TRBD1 as a possible D gene (5 bases). Trimming stripped 1 base from V and 2 bases from J, with 18 bases between. Germline-derived CDR1 and CDR2 are SEHNR and FQNEAQ (reference sequence). The CDR3 is 18 residues long. The CDR3 nucleotides are TGTGCCAGCAGCTTAGGGGCGTGGGCAGGGCATCCCAAAAACATTCAGTACTTC. It yields the protein CASSLGAWAGHPKNIQYF.

This rearrangement joins TRBV19 to TRBJ1-2, with D possibly matching TRBD1 (6 bases). CDR1 LNHDA and CDR2 SQIVND come from the germline V gene (reference sequence). Trimming removed 4 bases at V and 8 bases at J, with 14 bases between. The CDR3 contains 13 residues. DNA of the CDR3: TGTGCCAGTAGTACTTCGGGGGCTTGGGGCTACACCTTC. This sequence encodes CASSTSGAWGYTF.

This chain links TRBV4-1 with TRBJ2-5; 9 nucleotides match TRBD1. Trimming took 0 bases from V and 5 from J; bases not matched to a gene: 4. Germline CDR1 reads MGHRA; CDR2 reads YSYEKL. The CDR3 contains 15 residues. In DNA, the CDR3 is TGCGCCAGCAGCCAAGAAGGACAGGGGTGGGAGACCCAGTACTTC. This encodes CASSQEGQGWETQYF.

The chain combines TRBV4-3 with TRBJ2-2, with D hard to call. The CDR3 is made up of 13 amino acids. V dropped 2 bases and J dropped 2 bases, with 3 bases sitting between them. Germline-derived CDR1 and CDR2 are LGHNA and YSLEER. The CDR3 nucleotides read TGCGCCAGCAGCCAACTTAACACCGGGGAGCTGTTTTTT. This codes for CASSQLNTGELFF.

This clone was observed once. The V call is TRBV7-8, the J call TRBJ2-5; TRBD2 aligns across 10 bases. Germline V CDR1 and CDR2: SGHVS, FQNEAQ. This CDR3 spans 16 amino acids. V gave up 5 bases and J gave up 6 bases; unmatched junction bases: 12. CDR3 coding DNA: TGTGCCAGCAGCCTGGGTAGCGGGGGGCCAAAAAAGACCCAGTACTTC. Its protein is CASSLGSGGPKKTQYF.

Of note for this clone: This specimen includes other DNA sequences encoding the same CDR3. This chain uses TRBV19 with TRBJ1-5; the D is unclear. V lost 3 bases and J 6 bases, leaving 6 bases between the germline ends. The V gene's germline CDR1 is LNHDA and CDR2 SQIVND (reference sequence). This CDR3 spans 12 amino acids. The CDR3 nucleotides read TGTGCCAGTAGTATCGGGATTCAGCCCCAGCATTTT. Protein sequence: CASSIGIQPQHF.

V and J are TRBV7-2 and TRBJ2-7, with a weak D call TRBD2 (5 bases). V was clipped by 6 bases and J by 6 bases, with 12 bases between them. From germline, CDR1 is SGHTA and CDR2 FQGNSA. The CDR3 is 12 amino acids. This chain's CDR3 is CASRRVVGEQYF. In nucleotides, the CDR3 is TGTGCCAGCAGGCGGGTGGTTGGCGAGCAGTACTTC.

V usage is TRBV13 and J usage is TRBJ1-1; no firm D call. The CDR3 is 14 residues long. The germline gives CDR1 PRHDT, CDR2 FYEKMQ (reference sequence). Trimming removed 4 bases from V and 5 bases from J, with 14 bases in between. For the CDR3, the DNA is TGTGCCAGCAGCTCCCCGGGCTTGGGGACTGAAGCTTTCTTT. Protein: CASSSPGLGTEAFF.

The chain employs TRBV19 and TRBJ2-7; 9 positions match TRBD2. The CDR3 covers 13 residues. J gave up 1 base and V 5 bases, and 0 bases lay outside the gene matches. Germline values: CDR1 LNHDA, CDR2 SQIVND (reference sequence). The CDR3 here is CASSLAGSYEQYF. The CDR3 DNA follows: TGTGCCAGTAGTCTAGCGGGGTCCTACGAGCAGTACTTC.